The clone carrying this TCR beta chain has a single count. Per the germline V gene, CDR1 is SGHTA and CDR2 is FQGNSA. After removal of 3 bases from V and 5 bases from J, the junction contained 7 bases not matched to a gene. This CDR3 is built from 15 residues. The sample belongs to a study of blood T cell repertoires in COVID-19. For the study at large: PBMCs, B-cell-depleted T cells, or T cells were the source of the cDNA or gDNA that made up the material.

Clones were read by immunoSEQ multiplex PCR, and TCRdb kept only the in-frame ones, dropping some. The sample shows about 360,000 clones, around nine tenths of them seen only once. The specimen sequenced was peripheral blood. This receptor was identified in a human donor in a cohort sampled during active COVID-19. The chain has TRBV7-2 and TRBJ1-2, with 9 bases fitting TRBD1. CDR3 coding DNA: TGTGCCAGCAGCTTGCCGGACAGGGGCGGGTATGGCTACACCTTC. The encoded protein is CASSLPDRGGYGYTF.